The rows below give T cell receptor beta chains drawn from one sample of a study of tumor-infiltrating lymphocytes in primary liver carcinoma. MiXCR, applied by TCRdb to the multiplex PCR reads, yields one record per CDR3 protein. The sample shows approximately 46,000 distinct CDR3 sequences, 60% to 80% of them seen only once. The specimen was tumor-adjacent normal liver tissue. The origin of the receptors is a young woman with primary liver carcinoma and hepatitis B virus infection. The CDR3 runs from the conserved cysteine through the conserved F or W. The D gene is left open where the match is weak. Expanded clones get a size class; other rows say once, few or many, or leave the size out.

.,TRBJ2-5,.,TRBV11-2,CASSIRTGSARETQYF,TGTGCCAGCAGCATAAGAACAGGGAGCGCGAGAGAGACCCAGTACTTC
.,TRBJ1-3,many,TRBV6-6,CASRQVTNSGNTIYF,TGTGCCAGCAGACAGGTGACAAACTCTGGAAACACCATATATTTT
.,TRBJ2-5,.,TRBV6-5,CAGSYYPAGQETQYF,TGTGCCGGCAGTTACTATCCGGCAGGGCAGGAGACCCAGTACTTC
.,TRBJ1-2,.,TRBV6-1,CASSTFHQGGYGYVF,TGTGCCAGCAGTACCTTCCACCAGGGAGGCTATGGCTACGTCTTC
.,TRBJ1-1,many,TRBV6-2/TRBV6-3,CASSYDWGGTEAFF,TGTGCCAGCAGTTACGACTGGGGAGGGACTGAAGCTTTCTTT
.,TRBJ1-5,.,TRBV6-2/TRBV6-3,CASSSAPASTHQPLHF,TGTGCCAGCAGCTCCGCGCCGGCGAGCACCCATCAGCCCCTGCATTTT
TRBD2,TRBJ2-7,.,TRBV12-3/TRBV12-4,CASNVSGGEAYEQYF,TGTGCCAGCAATGTCTCCGGGGGGGAGGCCTACGAGCAGTACTTC
.,TRBJ2-1,few,TRBV4-3,CASSHTELVNEQSF,TGTGCCAGCAGCCACACCGAGTTGGTCAATGAGCAGTCCTTC
TRBD1,TRBJ2-7,.,TRBV11-2,CTSIGDRAYEQYF,TGTACCAGTATAGGGGACAGGGCCTACGAGCAGTACTTC
.,TRBJ2-1,.,TRBV6-6,CASSRGLLAPHTDQFF,TGTGCCAGCAGCCGGGGCTTACTAGCCCCCCATACTGATCAGTTCTTC
TRBD2,TRBJ2-2,.,TRBV20-1,CSARNLAGNTGELFF,TGCAGTGCTAGAAATCTAGCGGGAAATACCGGGGAGCTGTTTTTT
TRBD2,TRBJ2-1,.,TRBV7-9,CASNPLRGGLAIYIEEFF,TGTGCCAGCAACCCCCTCCGTGGGGGACTAGCGATCTACATTGAGGAGTTCTTC
.,TRBJ2-1,many,TRBV29-1,CSVSKGGSYNEQFF,TGCAGCGTTAGTAAGGGGGGCTCCTACAATGAGCAGTTCTTC
TRBD1,TRBJ2-7,.,TRBV28,CASRGLGTVPTARSYEQYF,TGTGCCAGCAGGGGGTTGGGGACAGTGCCTACGGCGCGTTCCTACGAGCAGTACTTC
.,TRBJ2-5,.,TRBV6-1,CASTERGVTQYF,TGTGCCAGCACTGAGAGAGGGGTGACCCAGTACTTC
.,TRBJ2-1,.,TRBV5-5,CASSLRLINGQFF,TGTGCTAGCAGCTTAAGGTTGATTAATGGGCAGTTCTTC
.,TRBJ2-1,.,TRBV20-1,CSASSNSHEQLF,TGCAGTGCTTCCTCGAATAGCCATGAGCAGCTCTTC
.,TRBJ2-1,.,TRBV12-5,CASETRTTLVDEQFF,TGTGCTAGTGAGACCAGGACTACCCTTGTGGATGAGCAGTTCTTC
.,TRBJ1-1,many,TRBV5-1,CASSLTGGDTEAFF,TGCGCCAGCAGCTTGACCGGCGGGGACACTGAAGCTTTCTTT
.,TRBJ2-3,few,TRBV7-8,CASGLGAGGPGDTQYF,TGTGCCAGCGGCTTAGGAGCTGGAGGGCCTGGTGATACGCAATATTTT
.,TRBJ1-1,.,TRBV6-2/TRBV6-3,CASSLGQNSEAFF,TGTGCCAGCAGTTTAGGACAGAACTCTGAAGCTTTCTTT
TRBD2,TRBJ2-1,.,TRBV5-6,CASSPRGDAQFF,TGTGCCAGCAGTCCACGGGGGGACGCGCAGTTCTTC
.,TRBJ2-2,.,TRBV6-5,CAGSLNEEGPTGELFF,TGTGCCGGCAGCCTTAACGAGGAGGGACCTACCGGGGAGCTGTTTTTT
.,TRBJ1-6,.,TRBV7-9,CASSRSGAGDNSPFHF,TGTGCCAGTAGCCGATCAGGGGCTGGGGATAATTCACCCTTCCACTTT
TRBD1,TRBJ2-1,many,TRBV10-3,CAISESKQGAKASYNEQFF,TGTGCCATCAGTGAGTCCAAACAGGGGGCAAAAGCCTCCTACAATGAGCAGTTCTTC
.,TRBJ2-5,.,TRBV10-3,CAISEKGEIQYF,TGTGCCATTAGTGAGAAGGGAGAGATCCAGTACTTC
TRBD1,TRBJ2-6,.,TRBV10-3,CTISAGAGGSGANVLTF,TGTACCATCAGCGCCGGGGCAGGGGGCTCTGGGGCCAACGTCCTGACTTTC
.,TRBJ2-1,.,TRBV4-2,CASSSGVSEANEQFF,TGTGCCAGCAGCTCCGGGGTTAGCGAGGCGAATGAGCAGTTCTTC
TRBD2,TRBJ2-7,.,TRBV7-2,CASSLVLVGGLEQYF,TGTGCCAGCAGCTTAGTTCTAGTGGGAGGGCTGGAGCAATACTTC
TRBD2,TRBJ2-7,.,TRBV7-9,CASSFPRLAGGTAYEQYF,TGTGCCAGTAGCTTCCCGAGACTAGCGGGAGGCACGGCCTACGAGCAGTACTTC
.,TRBJ2-2,once,TRBV6-1,CASSETLHGSVANTGELFF,TGTGCCAGCAGTGAAACCCTTCACGGGAGCGTCGCGAACACCGGGGAGCTGTTTTTT
.,TRBJ1-2,.,TRBV6-1,CASAPKADNYGYAF,TGTGCCAGTGCCCCTAAGGCAGATAACTATGGCTACGCCTTC
.,TRBJ1-6,.,TRBV12-3/TRBV12-4,CASSFARGHYNSPLYF,TGTGCCAGCAGTTTTGCAAGAGGACACTATAATTCACCCCTCTACTTT
.,TRBJ2-2,many,TRBV30,CAWGGQGRELFF,TGTGCCTGGGGAGGTCAGGGCAGGGAGCTGTTTTTT
TRBD1,TRBJ2-1,.,TRBV11-2,CASSPGQGLLF,TGTGCCAGCAGCCCCGGACAGGGTCTTCTCTTC
.,TRBJ2-3,.,TRBV6-5,CASIEVGAQDMQYF,TGTGCCAGCATTGAAGTGGGAGCTCAAGATATGCAGTATTTT
TRBD1,TRBJ1-2,.,TRBV29-1,CSVATGKRCGYTF,TGCAGCGTTGCGACAGGGAAACGGTGTGGCTACACCTTC
TRBD1,TRBJ1-1,.,TRBV5-5,CASNLWTGVTEAFF,TGTGCCAGCAACTTGTGGACAGGGGTCACTGAAGCTTTCTTT
TRBD1,TRBJ2-2,.,TRBV6-2/TRBV6-3,CASNYEFGTGKNTGELFF,TGTGCCAGCAATTACGAATTCGGGACAGGGAAGAATACCGGGGAGCTGTTTTTC
TRBD1,TRBJ1-1,.,TRBV6-5,CASTTALGQGGTEAFF,TGTGCCAGCACTACCGCATTAGGACAGGGAGGAACAGAAGCTTTCTTT
.,TRBJ1-3,.,TRBV6-1,CASSEMAAGGNTIYF,TGTGCAAGCAGTGAAATGGCGGCAGGTGGAAACACCATATATTTT
.,TRBJ2-7,.,TRBV4-1,CAISQVIDYEQYF,TGCGCCATCAGCCAAGTGATAGACTACGAGCAGTACTTC
.,TRBJ2-5,few,TRBV18,CASSPRFRAQETQYF,TGTGCCAGCTCACCACGCTTCAGAGCCCAAGAGACCCAGTACTTC
.,TRBJ1-1,once,TRBV29-1,CSIQQGWTEAFF,TGCAGCATCCAACAGGGATGGACTGAAGCTTTCTTT
.,TRBJ1-4,many,TRBV7-8,CASSLGPGNVEKLFF,TGTGCCAGCAGCTTAGGACCGGGAAACGTTGAGAAACTGTTTTTT
.,TRBJ2-5,.,TRBV12-5,CASGLPRARVGQETQYF,TGTGCTAGTGGTTTGCCGAGAGCGCGTGTCGGGCAAGAGACCCAGTACTTC
.,TRBJ1-6,.,TRBV20-1,CSARVSRGNSPLHF,TGCAGTGCTAGAGTTTCTCGGGGGAATTCACCCCTCCACTTT
.,TRBJ2-3,.,TRBV4-3,CDSSQSVWLGDPDDTQYF,TGCGACAGCAGCCAGTCGGTCTGGCTGGGTGATCCCGACGATACGCAGTATTTC
.,TRBJ2-5,many,TRBV28,CASIPTLRETGETQYF,TGTGCCAGCATCCCTACCCTCCGGGAGACTGGGGAGACCCAGTACTTC
.,TRBJ1-2,.,TRBV14,CASNQRVGTDYDYTF,TGTGCCAGCAACCAAAGGGTAGGGACGGACTATGACTACACCTTC
.,TRBJ2-7,.,TRBV29-1,CSVHEETGFSYEQYF,TGCAGCGTTCATGAGGAGACGGGGTTCTCGTACGAGCAGTACTTC
TRBD1,TRBJ2-5,many,TRBV29-1,CSSLGTGGQETQYF,TGCAGCTCACTAGGGACAGGGGGCCAAGAGACCCAGTACTTC